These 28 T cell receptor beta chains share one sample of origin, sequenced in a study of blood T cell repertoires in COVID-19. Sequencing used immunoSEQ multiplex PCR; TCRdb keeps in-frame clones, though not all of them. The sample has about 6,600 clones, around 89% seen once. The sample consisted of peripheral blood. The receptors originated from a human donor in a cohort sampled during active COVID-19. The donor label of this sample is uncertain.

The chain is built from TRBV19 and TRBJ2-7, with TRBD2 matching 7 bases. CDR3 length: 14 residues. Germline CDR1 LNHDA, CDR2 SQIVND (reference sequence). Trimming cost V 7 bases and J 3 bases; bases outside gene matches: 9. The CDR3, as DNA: TGTGCCAGTAATAGTCCCGAGCGGGGCTACGAGCAGTACTTC. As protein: CASNSPERGYEQYF.

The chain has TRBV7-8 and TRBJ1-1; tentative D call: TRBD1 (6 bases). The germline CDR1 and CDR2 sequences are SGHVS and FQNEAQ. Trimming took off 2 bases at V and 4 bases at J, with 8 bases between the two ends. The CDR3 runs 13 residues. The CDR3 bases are TGTGCCAGCAGCTTACAGGGGTTCACTGAAGCTTTCTTT. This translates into CASSLQGFTEAFF.

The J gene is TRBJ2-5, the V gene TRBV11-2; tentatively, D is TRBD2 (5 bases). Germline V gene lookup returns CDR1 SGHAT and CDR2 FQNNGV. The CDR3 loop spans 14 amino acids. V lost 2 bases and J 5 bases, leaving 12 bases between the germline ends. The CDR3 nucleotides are TGTGCCAGCAGCTTATCCGGGGTCCTGGAGACCCAGTACTTC. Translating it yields CASSLSGVLETQYF. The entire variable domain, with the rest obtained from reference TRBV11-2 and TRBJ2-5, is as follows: EAGVAQSPRYKIIEKRQSVAFWCNPISGHATLYWYQQILGQGPKLLIQFQNNGVVDDSQLPKDRFSAERLKGVDSTLKIQPAKLEDSAVYLCASSLSGVLETQYFGPGTRLLVL.

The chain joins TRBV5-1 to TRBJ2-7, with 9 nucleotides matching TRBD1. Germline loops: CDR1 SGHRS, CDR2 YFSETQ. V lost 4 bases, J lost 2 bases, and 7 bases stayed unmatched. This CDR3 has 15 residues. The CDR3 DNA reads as TGCGCCAGCAGCACCTCCGGGACAGGGCCCTACGAGCAGTACTTC. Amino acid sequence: CASSTSGTGPYEQYF.

The CDR3 loop is CASSHPTGLAVEQYF. For the CDR3, the DNA is TGTGCCAGCAGCCACCCAACGGGCCTAGCAGTCGAGCAGTACTTC. The chain joins TRBV3-1 (or the pseudogene TRBV3-2) to TRBJ2-7; TRBD2 might be the D (5 bases). Germline-derived CDR1 and CDR2 are LGHDT and YNNKEL (reference sequence). CDR3 length equals 15 residues. Trimming cost V 3 bases and J 6 bases, with 18 bases left between them.

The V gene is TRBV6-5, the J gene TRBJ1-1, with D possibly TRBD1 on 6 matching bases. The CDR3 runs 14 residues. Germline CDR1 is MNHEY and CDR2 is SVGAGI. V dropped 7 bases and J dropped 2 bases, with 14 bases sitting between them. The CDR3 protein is CASNSGTPNTEAFF. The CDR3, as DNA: TGTGCCAGCAACAGCGGGACACCCAACACTGAAGCTTTCTTT.

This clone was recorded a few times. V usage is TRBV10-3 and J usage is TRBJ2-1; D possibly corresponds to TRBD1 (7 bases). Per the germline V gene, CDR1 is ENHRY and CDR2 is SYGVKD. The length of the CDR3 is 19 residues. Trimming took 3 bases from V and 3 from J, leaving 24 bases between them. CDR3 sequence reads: CAISDLGGQRSRDYNEQFF. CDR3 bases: TGTGCCATCAGTGATCTCGGGGGACAGCGTAGTCGGGACTACAATGAGCAGTTCTTC.

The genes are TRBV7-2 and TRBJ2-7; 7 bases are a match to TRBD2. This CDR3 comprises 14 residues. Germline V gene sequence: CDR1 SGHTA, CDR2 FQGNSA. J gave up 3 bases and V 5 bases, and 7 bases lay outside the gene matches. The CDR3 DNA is TGTGCCAGCAGCCAAGCTAGCGGACTCTACGAGCAGTACTTC. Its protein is CASSQASGLYEQYF.

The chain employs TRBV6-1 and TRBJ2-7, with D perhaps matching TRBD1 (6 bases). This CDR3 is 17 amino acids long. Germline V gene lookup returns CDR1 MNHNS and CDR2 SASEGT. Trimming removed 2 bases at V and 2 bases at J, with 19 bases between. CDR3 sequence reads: CASSETRQVTKAYEQYF. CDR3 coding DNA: TGTGCCAGCAGTGAAACCCGACAGGTGACTAAGGCCTACGAGCAGTACTTC.

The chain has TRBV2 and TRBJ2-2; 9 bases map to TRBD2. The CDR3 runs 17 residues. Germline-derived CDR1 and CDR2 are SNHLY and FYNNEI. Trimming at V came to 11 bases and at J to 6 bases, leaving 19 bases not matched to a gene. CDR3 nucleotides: TGTGCCTCTACCTCTGGCCGGGCGGGAGGGTTGTCCGGGGAGCTGTTTTTT. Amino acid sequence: CASTSGRAGGLSGELFF.

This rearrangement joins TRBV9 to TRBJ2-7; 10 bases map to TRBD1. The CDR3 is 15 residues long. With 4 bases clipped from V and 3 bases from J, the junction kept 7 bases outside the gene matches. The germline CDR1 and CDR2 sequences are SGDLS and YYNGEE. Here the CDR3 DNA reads TGTGCCAGCAGCCCCGGGACAGGGGTTTTCTACGAGCAGTACTTC. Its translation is CASSPGTGVFYEQYF.

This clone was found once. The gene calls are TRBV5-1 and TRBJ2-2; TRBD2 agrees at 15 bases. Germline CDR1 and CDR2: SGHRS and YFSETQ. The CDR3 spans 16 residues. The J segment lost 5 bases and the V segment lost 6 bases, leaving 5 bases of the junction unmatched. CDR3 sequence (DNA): TGCGCCAGCACAAGTGGACTAGCGGGAGGGACCGGGGAGCTGTTTTTT. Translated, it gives CASTSGLAGGTGELFF.

This chain's CDR3 is CASSQSRIGPLHF. Written as DNA, the CDR3 is TGTGCCAGCAGCCAATCCAGGATAGGACCCCTCCACTTT. This rearrangement joins TRBV3-1 (or the pseudogene TRBV3-2) to TRBJ1-6, with unresolved D. This CDR3 is 13 amino acids long. Germline CDR1 reads LGHDT; CDR2 reads YNNKEL (reference sequence). V lost 2 bases and J lost 12, with 11 bases in between.

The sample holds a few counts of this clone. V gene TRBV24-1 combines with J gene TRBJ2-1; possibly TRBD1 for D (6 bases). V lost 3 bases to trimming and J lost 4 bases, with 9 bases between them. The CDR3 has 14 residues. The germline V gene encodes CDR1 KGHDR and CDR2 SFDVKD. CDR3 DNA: TGTGCCACCAGTGATGCAGGGGTTTACAATGAGCAGTTCTTC. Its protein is CATSDAGVYNEQFF.

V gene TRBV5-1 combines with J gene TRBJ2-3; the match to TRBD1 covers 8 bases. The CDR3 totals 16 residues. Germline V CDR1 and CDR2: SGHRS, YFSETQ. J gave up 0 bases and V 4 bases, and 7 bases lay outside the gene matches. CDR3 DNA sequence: TGCGCCAGCAGCACCGGGACAGGACTTAGCACAGATACGCAGTATTTT. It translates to CASSTGTGLSTDTQYF.

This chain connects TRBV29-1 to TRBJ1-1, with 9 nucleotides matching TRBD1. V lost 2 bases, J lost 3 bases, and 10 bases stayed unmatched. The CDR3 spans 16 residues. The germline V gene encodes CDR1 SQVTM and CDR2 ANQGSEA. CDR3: CSVEPDRGSEDTEAFF. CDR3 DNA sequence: TGCAGCGTTGAACCGGACAGGGGATCGGAGGACACTGAAGCTTTCTTT.

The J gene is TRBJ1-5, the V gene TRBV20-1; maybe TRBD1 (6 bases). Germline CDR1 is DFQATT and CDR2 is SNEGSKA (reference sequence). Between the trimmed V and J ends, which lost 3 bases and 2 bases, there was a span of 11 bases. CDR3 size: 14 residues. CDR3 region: CSASGRGRNQPQHF. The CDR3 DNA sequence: TGCAGTGCTAGTGGCAGGGGACGCAATCAGCCCCAGCATTTT.

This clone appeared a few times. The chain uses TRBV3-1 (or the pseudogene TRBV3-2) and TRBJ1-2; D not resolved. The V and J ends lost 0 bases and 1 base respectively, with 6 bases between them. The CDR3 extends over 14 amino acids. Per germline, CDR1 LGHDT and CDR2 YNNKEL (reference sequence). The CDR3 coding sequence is TGTGCCAGCAGCCAAGAGTTCAGTAACTATGGCTACACCTTC. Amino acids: CASSQEFSNYGYTF.

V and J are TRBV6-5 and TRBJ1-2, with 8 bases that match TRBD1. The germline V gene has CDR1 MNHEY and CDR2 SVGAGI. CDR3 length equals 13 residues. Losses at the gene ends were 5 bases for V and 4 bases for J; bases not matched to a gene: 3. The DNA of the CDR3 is TGTGCCAGCAGTAAGGGACAGGCCTATGGCTACACCTTC. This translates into CASSKGQAYGYTF.

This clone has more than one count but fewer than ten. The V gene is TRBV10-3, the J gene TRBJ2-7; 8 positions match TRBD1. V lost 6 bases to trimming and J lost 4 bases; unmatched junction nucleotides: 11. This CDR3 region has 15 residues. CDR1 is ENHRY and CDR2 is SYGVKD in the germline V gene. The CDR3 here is CAIRVVRQGWYEQYF. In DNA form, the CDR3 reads TGTGCCATCAGGGTAGTTCGACAGGGGTGGTACGAGCAGTACTTC.

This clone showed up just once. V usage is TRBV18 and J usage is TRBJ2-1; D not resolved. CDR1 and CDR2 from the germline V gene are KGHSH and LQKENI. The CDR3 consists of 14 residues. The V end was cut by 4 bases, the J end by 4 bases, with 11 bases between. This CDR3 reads CASSQPAAYNEQFF. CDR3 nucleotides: TGTGCCAGCTCACAACCCGCGGCTTACAATGAGCAGTTCTTC.

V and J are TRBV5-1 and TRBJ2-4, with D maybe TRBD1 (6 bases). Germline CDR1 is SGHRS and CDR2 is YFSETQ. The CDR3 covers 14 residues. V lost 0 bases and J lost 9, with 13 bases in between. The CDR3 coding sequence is TGCGCCAGCAGCTTGGGGACAGTGGCCGGCATTCAGTACTTC. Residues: CASSLGTVAGIQYF. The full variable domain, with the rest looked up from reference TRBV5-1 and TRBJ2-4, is KAGVTQTPRYLIKTRGQQVTLSCSPISGHRSVSWYQQTPGQGLQFLFEYFSETQRNKGNFPGRFSGRQFSNSRSEMNVSTLELGDSALYLCASSLGTVAGIQYFGAGTRLSVL.

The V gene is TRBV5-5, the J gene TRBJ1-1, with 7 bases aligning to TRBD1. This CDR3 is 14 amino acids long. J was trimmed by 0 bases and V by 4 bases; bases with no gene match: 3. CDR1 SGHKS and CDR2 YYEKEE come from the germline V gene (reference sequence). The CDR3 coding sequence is TGTGCCAGCAGCCAGGGACAGTTGAACACTGAAGCTTTCTTT. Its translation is CASSQGQLNTEAFF.

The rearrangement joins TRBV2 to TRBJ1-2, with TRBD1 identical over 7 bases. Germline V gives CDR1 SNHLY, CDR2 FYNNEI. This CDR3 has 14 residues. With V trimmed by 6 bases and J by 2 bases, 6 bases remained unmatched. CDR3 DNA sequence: TGTGCCAGCAGAGGGGACAGCGTAAACTATGGCTACACCTTC. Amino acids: CASRGDSVNYGYTF.

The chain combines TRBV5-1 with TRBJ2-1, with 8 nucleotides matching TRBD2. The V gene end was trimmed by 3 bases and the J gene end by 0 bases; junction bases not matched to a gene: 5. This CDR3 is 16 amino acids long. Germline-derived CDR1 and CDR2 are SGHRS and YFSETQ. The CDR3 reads CASSYTSGSSYNEQFF. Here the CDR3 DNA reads TGCGCCAGCAGCTACACTAGCGGAAGCTCCTACAATGAGCAGTTCTTC.

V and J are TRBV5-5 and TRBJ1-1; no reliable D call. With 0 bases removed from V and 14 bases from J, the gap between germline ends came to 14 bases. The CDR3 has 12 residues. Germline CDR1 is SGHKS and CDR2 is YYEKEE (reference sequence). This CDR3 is CASSLEGRFGFF. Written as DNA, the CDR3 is TGTGCCAGCAGCTTGGAAGGCAGGTTTGGCTTCTTT.

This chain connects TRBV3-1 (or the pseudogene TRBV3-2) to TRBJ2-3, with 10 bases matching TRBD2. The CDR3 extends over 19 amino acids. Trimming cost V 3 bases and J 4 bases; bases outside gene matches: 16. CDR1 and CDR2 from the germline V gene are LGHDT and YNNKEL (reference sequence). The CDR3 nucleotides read TGTGCCAGCAGCCAGGTTGGGGTGAGCGGGAGGGTCGGCGCAGATACGCAGTATTTT. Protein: CASSQVGVSGRVGADTQYF.

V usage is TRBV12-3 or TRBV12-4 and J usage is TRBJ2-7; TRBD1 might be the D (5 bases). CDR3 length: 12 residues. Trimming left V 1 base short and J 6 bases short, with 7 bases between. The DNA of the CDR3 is TGTGCCAGCAGTTTAGTAGGGGTCGAGCAGTACTTC. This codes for CASSLVGVEQYF.